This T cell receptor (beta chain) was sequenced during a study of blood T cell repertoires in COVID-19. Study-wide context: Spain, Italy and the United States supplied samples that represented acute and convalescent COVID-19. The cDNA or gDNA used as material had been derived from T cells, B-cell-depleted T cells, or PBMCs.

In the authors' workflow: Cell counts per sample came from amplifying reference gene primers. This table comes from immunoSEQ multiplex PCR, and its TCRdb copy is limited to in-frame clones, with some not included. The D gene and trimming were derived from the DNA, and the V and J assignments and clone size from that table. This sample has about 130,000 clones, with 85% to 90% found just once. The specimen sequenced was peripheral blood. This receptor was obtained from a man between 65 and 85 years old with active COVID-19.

The chain's CDR3 is CASSQEGDRWSYEQYF. The CDR3 nucleotides are TGTGCCAGCAGCCAAGAGGGGGACAGGTGGTCCTACGAGCAGTACTTC. The chain links TRBV4-2 to TRBJ2-7, with 8 bases that match TRBD1. With 0 bases clipped from V and 1 base from J, the junction kept 5 bases outside the gene matches. CDR1 and CDR2 (germline): LGHNA, YNFKEQ. This CDR3 has 16 residues.